This is a list of T cell receptor beta chains from one sample in a study of T cell repertoires in ileal Crohn's disease. Some clones are missing from TCRdb's copy, which holds only in-frame ones; the method was immunoSEQ multiplex PCR. Altogether approximately 4,100 clones are present, 74% being singletons, with the ten largest covering around 6.9%. Sequencing was carried out using ileal tissue. These receptors were collected from an adult with Crohn's disease. CDR3s include the opening cysteine and the closing phenylalanine or tryptophan. The D gene is left open where the match is weak. The size of a clone is reported for some rows only, either as once, few or many, or as a class for expanded clones.

V gene: TRBV15
D gene: NA
J gene: TRBJ1-4
clone size: NA
CDR3 protein: CATRGSLNEKLFF
CDR3 DNA: TGTGCCACCCGAGGCAGCCTTAATGAAAAACTGTTTTTT

V gene: TRBV13
D gene: TRBD2
J gene: TRBJ2-1
clone size: NA
CDR3 protein: CASTTRTSGGSFRLF
CDR3 DNA: TGTGCCAGCACGACACGGACTAGCGGGGGAAGTTTCAGGCTCTTC

V gene: TRBV18
D gene: TRBD1
J gene: TRBJ2-2
clone size: NA
CDR3 protein: CASSHPWTGYTGELFF
CDR3 DNA: TGTGCCAGCTCACACCCTTGGACAGGGTACACCGGGGAGCTGTTTTTT

V gene: TRBV28
D gene: NA
J gene: TRBJ1-5
clone size: NA
CDR3 protein: CASNQGVRGQHF
CDR3 DNA: TGTGCCAGCAACCAAGGGGTGCGGGGCCAGCATTTT

V gene: TRBV6-5
D gene: NA
J gene: TRBJ2-2
clone size: NA
CDR3 protein: CASSYSTAGTGELFF
CDR3 DNA: TGTGCCAGCAGTTACTCGACCGCGGGGACCGGGGAGCTGTTTTTT

V gene: TRBV5-1
D gene: TRBD2
J gene: TRBJ2-7
clone size: NA
CDR3 protein: CASSYGGNYEQYF
CDR3 DNA: TGCGCCAGCAGCTACGGGGGGAACTACGAGCAGTACTTC

V gene: TRBV6-1
D gene: TRBD1
J gene: TRBJ1-2
clone size: NA
CDR3 protein: CASSEARDRDYGYTF
CDR3 DNA: TGTGCCAGCAGTGAAGCGCGGGACAGGGACTATGGCTACACCTTC

V gene: TRBV7-9
D gene: NA
J gene: TRBJ1-1
clone size: NA
CDR3 protein: CASIRGSTEAFF
CDR3 DNA: TGTGCCAGCATAAGAGGGAGCACTGAAGCTTTCTTT

V gene: TRBV5-4
D gene: TRBD1
J gene: TRBJ2-1
clone size: NA
CDR3 protein: CASSFSQGTVVGNEQFF
CDR3 DNA: TGTGCCAGCAGCTTCTCACAGGGGACCGTGGTTGGCAATGAGCAGTTCTTC

V gene: TRBV9
D gene: NA
J gene: TRBJ1-1
clone size: few
CDR3 protein: CASSVGSGHTEAFF
CDR3 DNA: TGTGCCAGCAGCGTAGGTTCGGGTCACACTGAAGCTTTCTTT

V gene: TRBV11-2
D gene: NA
J gene: TRBJ2-1
clone size: NA
CDR3 protein: CASSLDRYNEQFF
CDR3 DNA: TGTGCCAGCAGCTTAGACAGATACAATGAGCAGTTCTTC